This T cell receptor (beta chain) was recovered during a study of cytomegalovirus exposure and HLA in healthy donors. Germline V gene lookup returns CDR1 SGDLS and CDR2 YYNGEE. The CDR3 is 16 amino acids. Trimming cost V 2 bases and J 0 bases; bases outside gene matches: 4. Findings and limits, study-wide: Researchers counted some 150 TCR beta chains as cytomegalovirus-associated.

Comments on this clone: Its antigen is as yet unknown.

A multiplex PCR was run with 60 Vbeta primers and 13 Jbeta primers. Using immunoSEQ multiplex PCR, the repertoire was profiled, and TCRdb retains in-frame clones only, with some absent. Of some 250,000 clones listed, about 81% are singletons. The sample comprised PBMCs. The chain carries TRBV9 and TRBJ2-3, with TRBD1 matching 9 bases. This TCR was sampled from a woman between 40 and 55 years old in good health and CMV-seropositive. The CDR3 DNA follows: TGTGCCAGCAGCGTCCGGACAGGGGATAGCACAGATACGCAGTATTTT. Residues: CASSVRTGDSTDTQYF.